A single sample is the source of the 21 T cell receptor beta chains below, sequenced in a study of blood T cells in healthy people across ages. With a J-beta primer mix and a sample-barcoded 5' primer, a second PCR ran about 7 to 12 cycles. Each CDR3 protein gets one entry after TCRdb re-called the 5' RACE reads with MiXCR. The sample includes under 1,100,000 distinct CDR3 sequences, about 25% seen only once; the top ten take about 0.69%. In addition, the sample was reused for a study of T cells of mothers and their children.

The sequenced material came from blood. Receptors originate from a girl aged 2-10 years in good health.

The chain is built from TRBV6-2 or TRBV6-3 and TRBJ1-4; D unclear. The CDR3 totals 14 residues. V was trimmed by 2 bases and J by 7 bases, leaving 11 bases between them. The germline V gene encodes CDR1 MNHEY and CDR2 SVGEGT. CDR3 amino acids: CASSYRGYGEKLFF. CDR3 DNA: TGTGCCAGCAGTTACAGAGGGTACGGTGAAAAACTGTTTTTT.

The chain uses TRBV10-3 and TRBJ2-7, with D hard to call. Trimming stripped 5 bases from V and 0 bases from J, with 8 bases between. Germline CDR1 ENHRY, CDR2 SYGVKD. The CDR3 has 13 amino acids. The CDR3 loop is CAISQGSSYEQYF. The CDR3 DNA reads as TGTGCCATCAGTCAAGGGTCCTCCTACGAGCAGTACTTC.

The table lists this clonotype with a few counts. V gene TRBV20-1 combines with J gene TRBJ2-1; D call uncertain. CDR1 DFQATT and CDR2 SNEGSKA come from the germline V gene (reference sequence). V lost 1 base to trimming and J lost 0 bases, with 10 bases between them. CDR3 length: 15 amino acids. The CDR3 loop is CSARADASSYNEQFF. The CDR3 DNA reads TGCAGTGCTAGAGCCGATGCCAGCTCCTACAATGAGCAGTTCTTC.

This clonotype showed up many times. The V and J genes are TRBV12-3 or TRBV12-4 and TRBJ2-7; D gene ambiguous. This CDR3 comprises 11 residues. Between the trimmed V and J ends, which lost 6 bases and 2 bases, there was a span of 5 bases. The CDR3: CASSDAYEQYF. Written as DNA, the CDR3 is TGTGCCAGCAGCGACGCCTACGAGCAGTACTTC.

Comments on this clonotype: Germline is not matched at one junction end, which may reflect a read error. The chain carries TRBV7-2 and TRBJ1-2; D is undetermined. CDR1 is SGHTA, CDR2 FQGNSA, per germline. This CDR3 spans 17 amino acids. The CDR3 here is CASSLVSTPGLNCGYTF. DNA of the CDR3: TGTGCCAGCAGCTTAGTCTCTACCCCGGGCCTCAACTGTGGCTACACCTTC.

The rearrangement joins TRBV27 to TRBJ2-5, with D tentatively TRBD2 (5 bases). The end of the DNA is better explained by TRBJ2-7, so the J call may be wrong. The CDR3 runs 14 residues. Germline-derived CDR1 and CDR2 are MNHEY and SMNVEV (reference sequence). The CDR3 spells CASRPTTSSYEQYF. CDR3 nucleotide sequence: TGTGCCAGCAGACCCACCACTAGCTCCTACGAGCAGTACTTC.

The V and J genes are TRBV20-1 and TRBJ2-2; D possibly corresponds to TRBD1 (6 bases). Germline CDR1 reads DFQATT; CDR2 reads SNEGSKA (reference sequence). The CDR3 has 14 residues. Deletions cut 4 bases from V and 6 bases from J, with 15 bases between. The CDR3 region has the DNA TGCAGTGCTATCACGGGGACATCTCCCGGGGAGCTGTTTTTT. It specifies CSAITGTSPGELFF.

In this sample, this clonotype turned up a few times. The chain combines TRBV29-1 with TRBJ2-5; a weak D match, TRBD2 (6 bases). Germline V lookup: CDR1 SQVTM, CDR2 ANQGSEA. This CDR3 region has 15 residues. Trimming took 1 base from V and 7 from J, leaving 19 bases between them. The CDR3 DNA reads as TGCAGCGTTGAAGGTTATTCCGGGGCGGAGGGGACCCAGTACTTC. Its translation is CSVEGYSGAEGTQYF.

The chain employs TRBV3-1 and TRBJ2-5; D is uncertain. The DNA end favors TRBJ2-7, so the J call may be wrong. Germline V gene data show CDR1 as LGHDT and CDR2 as YNNKEL (reference sequence). CDR3 length: 14 residues. The CDR3 bases are TGTGCCAGCAGCCAAGTTCGGGCCTCCTACGAGCAGTACTTC. Residues: CASSQVRASYEQYF.

Only a few counts were recorded for this clonotype. The chain recombines TRBV6-2 or TRBV6-3 with TRBJ2-5; D is unclear. The DNA end favors TRBJ2-7, so the J call may be wrong. The CDR3 covers 20 residues. The germline CDR1 and CDR2 sequences are MNHEY and SVGEGT. As DNA, the CDR3 is TGTGCCAGCAGTTACCGTAAATATACCGGATCTCCCAGGTGGTCCTACGAGCAGTACTTC. Residues: CASSYRKYTGSPRWSYEQYF.

This clonotype occurred a few times. The genes are TRBV6-2 or TRBV6-3 and TRBJ1-2; D not certain. Trimming removed 4 bases at V and 0 bases at J, with 15 bases between. Germline V gene data show CDR1 as MNHEY and CDR2 as SVGEGT. This CDR3 is 16 amino acids long. CDR3 sequence: CASSSPLQTANYGYTF. CDR3 coding DNA: TGTGCCAGCAGTTCCCCCCTCCAGACGGCTAACTATGGCTACACCTTC.

This clonotype was picked up a small number of times. As DNA, the CDR3 is TGTGCCAGCAGCCCAAGAGTCGGGACAGAGAAAAACATTCAGTACTTC. It encodes CASSPRVGTEKNIQYF. The V call is TRBV3-1, the J call TRBJ2-4; TRBD1 matches 7 bases. This CDR3 region has 16 residues. The ends lost 4 bases at V and 4 bases at J; junction bases unmatched: 10. Germline V gene lookup returns CDR1 LGHDT and CDR2 YNNKEL (reference sequence).

The genes are TRBV29-1 and TRBJ2-5; a possible D gene is TRBD2 (5 bases). The germline gives CDR1 SQVTM, CDR2 ANQGSEA. The CDR3 extends over 14 amino acids. Trimming took 5 bases from V and 6 from J, leaving 19 bases between them. Here the CDR3 reads CSVLADSLEKTQYF. Written as DNA, the CDR3 is TGCAGCGTTTTGGCGGACTCCCTTGAAAAGACCCAGTACTTC.

This clonotype was observed a handful of times. The junction departs from germline at one end; a sequencing error may be responsible. V is TRBV5-1 and J is TRBJ2-5; the D gene is possibly TRBD1 (6 bases). The length of the CDR3 is 16 residues. CDR1 and CDR2 from the germline V gene are SGHRS and YFSETQ. The CDR3 DNA follows: TGCGCCAGCAGCTTGGAGGGGGAGATGAAGGGAGAGACCCAGTGCTTC. This sequence encodes CASSLEGEMKGETQCF.

This clonotype occurred a few times. V usage is TRBV28 and J usage is TRBJ2-7; no reliable D call. The CDR3 covers 15 residues. Germline V lookup: CDR1 MDHEN, CDR2 SYDVKM. V shed 3 bases and J shed 6 bases, with 18 bases lying between them. Here the CDR3 reads CASSFGPLLLGEQYF. The CDR3 DNA reads TGTGCCAGCAGTTTCGGGCCACTCCTCCTGGGCGAGCAGTACTTC.

The sample holds a few counts of this clonotype. No conserved phenylalanine or tryptophan ends this CDR3, so it is likely a read error. The chain joins TRBV9 to TRBJ2-7, with D uncertain. Deletions cut 0 bases from V and 2 bases from J, with 9 bases between. The CDR3 runs to 14 residues. The germline gives CDR1 SGDLS, CDR2 YYNGEE. DNA of the CDR3: TGTGCCAGCAGCGTAGGGGGTGGGACCTACGAGCAGTACATC. Translating it yields CASSVGGGTYEQYI.

This clonotype occurred a few times. The chain joins TRBV12-3 or TRBV12-4 to TRBJ2-7; 7 positions match TRBD1. With V trimmed by 2 bases and J by 6 bases, 7 bases remained unmatched. The CDR3 spans 14 residues. CDR3 bases: TGTGCCAGCAGTTTAAAGGGGGCCATAAGCGAGCAGTACTTC. As protein: CASSLKGAISEQYF.

This clonotype has a count of ten or more. The rearrangement uses TRBV25-1 and TRBJ1-2, with D perhaps TRBD1 (6 bases). With 2 bases removed from V and 1 base from J, the gap between germline ends came to 17 bases. This CDR3 region has 17 residues. CDR1 MGHDK and CDR2 SYGVNS come from the germline V gene. The CDR3 DNA follows: TGTGCCAGCAGTGAAATATTGGTGGAGGGGGATAACTATGGCTACACCTTC. This translates into CASSEILVEGDNYGYTF.

The chain combines TRBV28 with TRBJ2-3; D assignment may be TRBD1 or TRBD2 (5 bases each). The germline V and J ends were trimmed by 7 bases and 2 bases, with 16 bases remaining between them. This CDR3 is built from 15 residues. CDR1 and CDR2 (germline): MDHEN, SYDVKM. The CDR3 here is CASNRARGYTDTQYF. CDR3 coding DNA: TGTGCCAGCAATCGAGCGAGGGGATACACAGATACGCAGTATTTT.

This clonotype has only a few counts. The V and J genes are TRBV28 and TRBJ2-1; either TRBD1 or TRBD2 may supply D (5 bases each). Trimming left V 6 bases short and J 12 bases short, with 18 bases between. The CDR3 is 13 amino acids. CDR1 is MDHEN, CDR2 SYDVKM, per germline. The CDR3 sequence is CASRLGRLRGQFF. The CDR3 DNA is TGTGCCAGCAGACTAGGACGGCTAAGGGGGCAGTTCTTC.

As concerns this clonotype: Without the conserved terminal phenylalanine or tryptophan, this CDR3 likely stems from a read error. The rearrangement links TRBV7-2 to TRBJ1-1; no reliable D call. Deletions cut 5 bases from V and 1 base from J, with 11 bases between. The CDR3 is made up of 14 amino acids. The germline V gene encodes CDR1 SGHTA and CDR2 FQGNSA. CDR3 sequence reads: CASSRVYENTEAFS. The CDR3 DNA follows: TGTGCCAGCAGCCGAGTGTACGAGAACACTGAAGCTTTCTCT.